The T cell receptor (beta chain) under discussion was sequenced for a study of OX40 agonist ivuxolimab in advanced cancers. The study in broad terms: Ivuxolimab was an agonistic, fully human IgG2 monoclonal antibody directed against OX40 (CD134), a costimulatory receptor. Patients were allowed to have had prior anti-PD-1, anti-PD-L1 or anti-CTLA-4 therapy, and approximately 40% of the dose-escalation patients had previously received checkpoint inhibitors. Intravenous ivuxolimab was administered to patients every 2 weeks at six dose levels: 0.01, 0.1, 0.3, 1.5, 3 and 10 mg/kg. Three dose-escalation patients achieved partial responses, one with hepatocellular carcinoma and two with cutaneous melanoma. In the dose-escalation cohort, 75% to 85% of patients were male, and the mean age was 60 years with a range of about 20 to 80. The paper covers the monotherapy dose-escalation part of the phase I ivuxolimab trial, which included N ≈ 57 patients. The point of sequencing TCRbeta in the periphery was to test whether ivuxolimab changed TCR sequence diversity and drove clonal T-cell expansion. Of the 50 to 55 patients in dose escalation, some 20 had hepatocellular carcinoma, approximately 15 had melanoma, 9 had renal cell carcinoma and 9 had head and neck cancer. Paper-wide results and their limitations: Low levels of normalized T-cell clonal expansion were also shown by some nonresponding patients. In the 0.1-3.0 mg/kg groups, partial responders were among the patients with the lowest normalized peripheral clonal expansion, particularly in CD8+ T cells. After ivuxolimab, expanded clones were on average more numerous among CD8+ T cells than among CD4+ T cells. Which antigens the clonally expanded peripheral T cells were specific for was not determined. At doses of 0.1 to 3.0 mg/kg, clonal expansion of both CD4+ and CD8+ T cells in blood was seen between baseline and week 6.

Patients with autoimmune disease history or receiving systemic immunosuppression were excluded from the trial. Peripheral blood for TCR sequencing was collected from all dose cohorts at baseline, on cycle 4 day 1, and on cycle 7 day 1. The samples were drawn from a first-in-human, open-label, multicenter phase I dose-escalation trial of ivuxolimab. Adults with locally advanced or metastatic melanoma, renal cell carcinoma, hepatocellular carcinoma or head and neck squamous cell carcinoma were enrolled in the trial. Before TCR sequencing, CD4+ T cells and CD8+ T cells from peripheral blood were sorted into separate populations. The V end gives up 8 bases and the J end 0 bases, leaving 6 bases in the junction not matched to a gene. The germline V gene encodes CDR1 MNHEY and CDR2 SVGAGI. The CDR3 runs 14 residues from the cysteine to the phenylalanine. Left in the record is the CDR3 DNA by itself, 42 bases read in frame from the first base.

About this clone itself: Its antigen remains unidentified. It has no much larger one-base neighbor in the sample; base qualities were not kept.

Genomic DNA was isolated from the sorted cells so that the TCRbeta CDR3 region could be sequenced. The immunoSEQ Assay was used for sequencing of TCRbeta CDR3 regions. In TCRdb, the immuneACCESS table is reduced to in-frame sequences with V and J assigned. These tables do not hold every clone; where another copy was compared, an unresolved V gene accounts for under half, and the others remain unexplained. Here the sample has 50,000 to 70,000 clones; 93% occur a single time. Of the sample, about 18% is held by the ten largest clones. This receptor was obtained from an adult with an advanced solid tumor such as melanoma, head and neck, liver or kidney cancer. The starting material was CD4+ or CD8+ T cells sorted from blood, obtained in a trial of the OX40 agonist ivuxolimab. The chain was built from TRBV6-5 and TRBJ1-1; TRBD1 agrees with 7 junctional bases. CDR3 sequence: CASLRDSLNTEAFF. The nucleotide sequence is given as TGTGCCAGCCTAAGGGACAGCTTGAACACTGAAGCTTTCTTT.